Presented here are 25 T cell receptor beta chains from one specimen sequenced in a study of shared clonotypes between healthy human individuals. The repertoire was sequenced with immunoSEQ multiplex PCR; TCRdb's copy has only in-frame clones and lacks some. The table includes 1,400,000 or so clones, approximately 98.5% detected once. The sequencing input was naive CD4+ T cells sorted from blood. The subset: CD45RA+ positively selected. The receptors here all came from a man aged 25-45 years in good health.

The sample holds one count of this clone. The V call is TRBV10-3, the J call TRBJ1-2; D unresolved. There are 14 residues in the CDR3. The V gene lost 1 base and the J gene lost 5 bases, with 11 bases spanning the gap. Germline lookup yields CDR1 ENHRY and CDR2 SYGVKD. The CDR3: CAISELVDGYGYTF. The CDR3 DNA reads as TGTGCCATCAGTGAGTTAGTAGACGGATATGGCTACACCTTC.

The chain is built from TRBV2 and TRBJ2-1, with D perhaps matching TRBD1 (6 bases). CDR3 length: 17 amino acids. In germline, CDR1 is SNHLY, CDR2 FYNNEI. The ends were cut back, 6 bases at V and 0 bases at J, with 18 bases in the middle. CDR3 amino acids: CASSDPGHPSSYNEQFF. Written as DNA, the CDR3 is TGTGCCAGCAGCGACCCGGGACATCCTAGCTCCTACAATGAGCAGTTCTTC.

About this clone itself: An end of the junction differs from the germline gene, which may be a read error. V and J are TRBV2 and TRBJ2-6; D ambiguous. Germline V gene lookup returns CDR1 SNHLY and CDR2 FYNNEI. This CDR3 has 15 residues. CDR3 in DNA: TGTGCCAGCACCTCACATGTCTCTGGTGCCAACGTCCTGACTTTC. Translation: CASTSHVSGANVLTF.

The V and J genes are TRBV27 and TRBJ2-1; the match to TRBD2 covers 12 bases. The CDR3 contains 17 residues. CDR1 and CDR2 from the germline V gene are MNHEY and SMNVEV (reference sequence). V shed 4 bases, J shed 8 bases, and the junction held 12 bases outside the gene matches. The CDR3 loop is CASSSITLAGGPHEQFF. The DNA for the CDR3 is TGTGCCAGCAGTTCTATTACCCTAGCGGGAGGGCCCCATGAGCAGTTCTTC.

The rearrangement links TRBV18 to TRBJ2-1; 11 nucleotides align to TRBD2. V lost 1 base, J lost 5 bases, and 7 bases stayed unmatched. The CDR3 totals 17 residues. CDR1 and CDR2 from the germline V gene are KGHSH and LQKENI. CDR3 region: CASSPLPGTSGNNEQFF. The CDR3 DNA reads as TGTGCCAGCTCACCACTTCCCGGGACTAGCGGAAACAATGAGCAGTTCTTC.

This chain links TRBV6-5 with TRBJ2-1, with 8 bases matching TRBD2. The CDR3 runs 15 residues. Trimming took 7 bases from V and 2 from J; bases not matched to a gene: 7. The germline V gene encodes CDR1 MNHEY and CDR2 SVGAGI. CDR3 bases: TGTGCCAGCACCCCCCCGGGGGGGCCCTACAATGAGCAGTTCTTC. Translation: CASTPPGGPYNEQFF.

This rearrangement joins TRBV19 to TRBJ2-1; D possibly uses TRBD1 or TRBD2 (5 bases each). Germline V gives CDR1 LNHDA, CDR2 SQIVND (reference sequence). Between the trimmed V and J ends, which lost 3 bases and 2 bases, there was a span of 11 bases. The CDR3 consists of 15 residues. The CDR3 DNA is TGTGCCAGTAGTATTGGGGGACCCACCTACAATGAGCAGTTCTTC. Its translation: CASSIGGPTYNEQFF.

In its sample, this clone was seen once. The chain has TRBV6-6 and TRBJ2-2; 8 bases are shared with TRBD1. V was pared by 5 bases and J by 1 base, with 3 bases of the junction left unmatched. The CDR3 contains 15 residues. Looked up from germline, CDR1 is MNHNY and CDR2 is SVGAGI (reference sequence). CDR3 loop: CASSRGQENTGELFF. CDR3 in DNA: TGTGCCAGCAGTCGGGGACAGGAGAACACCGGGGAGCTGTTTTTT.

This chain uses TRBV5-1 with TRBJ2-7, with 7 bases identical to TRBD2. V shed 0 bases, J shed 2 bases, and the junction held 8 bases outside the gene matches. Germline-derived CDR1 and CDR2 are SGHRS and YFSETQ. The CDR3 totals 16 residues. The CDR3 protein is CASSLGPGTKTYEQYF. In DNA, the CDR3 is TGCGCCAGCAGCTTGGGGCCCGGGACTAAAACCTACGAGCAGTACTTC.

V is TRBV2 and J is TRBJ1-2, with 8 positions matching TRBD1. Germline-derived CDR1 and CDR2 are SNHLY and FYNNEI. The CDR3 covers 13 residues. V shed 8 bases and J 7 bases; nucleotides not matched to a gene: 9. CDR3 residues: CASSSTGAAGYTF. For the CDR3, the DNA is TGTGCCAGCTCCTCGACAGGGGCCGCTGGCTACACCTTC.

This clone showed up just once. This sequence joins TRBV20-1 and TRBJ2-1; D is unresolved. The CDR3 extends over 10 amino acids. The germline V gene encodes CDR1 DFQATT and CDR2 SNEGSKA (reference sequence). V was clipped by 3 bases and J by 8 bases, with 5 bases between them. DNA for the CDR3: TGCAGTGCTAGTAAGGATGAGCAGTTCTTC. Its translation: CSASKDEQFF.

The CDR3 region has the DNA TGTGCCAGCAGTGAGGGGGCGGCAATCATTCAGTACTTC. Protein product: CASSEGAAIIQYF. V is TRBV25-1 and J is TRBJ2-4, with a possible D match to TRBD1 (6 bases). The germline V gene encodes CDR1 MGHDK and CDR2 SYGVNS. Trimming removed 3 bases from V and 9 bases from J, with 12 bases in between. The CDR3 has 13 amino acids.

The J gene is TRBJ2-6, the V gene TRBV21-1; the table assigns TRBD2, which was not confirmed against the DNA. TRBV21-1 is recorded as a pseudogene. CDR3 length: 15 residues. CDR3 sequence reads: CASSESKTGANVLTF. The CDR3 region has the DNA TGTGCCAGCAGCGAGAGTAAAACTGGGGCCAACGTCCTGACTTTC.

This clone has only one observation. The chain is built from TRBV18 and TRBJ2-5; D is ambiguous. Germline V gene lookup returns CDR1 KGHSH and CDR2 LQKENI. The CDR3 has 13 amino acids. The germline V and J ends were trimmed by 2 bases and 4 bases, with 8 bases remaining between them. The DNA of the CDR3 is TGTGCCAGCTCACCAGTTAATAGAGAGACCCAGTACTTC. Its protein product is CASSPVNRETQYF.

This chain uses TRBV11-2 with TRBJ2-2, with 7 bases lining up with TRBD1. The J segment lost 7 bases and the V segment lost 6 bases, leaving 11 bases of the junction unmatched. This CDR3 has 15 amino acids. The germline V gene has CDR1 SGHAT and CDR2 FQNNGV. The CDR3, as DNA: TGTGCCAGCAGAAAAGGGGGCGTAGCCGGCGGGGAGCTGTTTTTT. Protein sequence: CASRKGGVAGGELFF.

The V and J genes are TRBV11-2 and TRBJ1-2, with 7 bases lining up with TRBD1. The CDR3 spans 16 residues. The junction had 10 bases not matched to a gene; V was cut back by 0 bases and J by 6 bases. The germline gives CDR1 SGHAT, CDR2 FQNNGV. The CDR3 bases are TGTGCCAGCAGCTTAGACCGGGACAGCCCCCGGGATGGCTACACCTTC. This encodes CASSLDRDSPRDGYTF.

The chain uses TRBV11-2 and TRBJ1-3; perhaps TRBD1 as D (6 bases). Trimming removed 5 bases from V and 2 bases from J, with 13 bases in between. CDR3 length: 15 amino acids. Germline CDR1 SGHAT, CDR2 FQNNGV. This chain's CDR3 is CASSRIGGPGNTIYF. The CDR3 nucleotides are TGTGCCAGCAGCCGAATAGGGGGACCTGGAAACACCATATATTTT. Full variable domain (remainder filled in from reference TRBV11-2 and TRBJ1-3): EAGVAQSPRYKIIEKRQSVAFWCNPISGHATLYWYQQILGQGPKLLIQFQNNGVVDDSQLPKDRFSAERLKGVDSTLKIQPAKLEDSAVYLCASSRIGGPGNTIYFGEGSWLTVV.

This clone was seen just once. The J gene is TRBJ2-5, the V gene TRBV11-1; 12 bases are a match to TRBD2. CDR3 length: 17 residues. Germline V gives CDR1 SGHAT, CDR2 FQDESV (reference sequence). Germline trimming cut 4 bases from V and 2 bases from J; bases unmatched to any gene: 8. The CDR3 reads CASSSVWTSGAQETQYF. In DNA form, the CDR3 reads TGTGCCAGCAGCTCCGTTTGGACTAGCGGGGCACAAGAGACCCAGTACTTC.

This chain joins TRBV20-1 and TRBJ2-7, with no clear D. V lost 5 bases and J 5 bases, leaving 7 bases between the germline ends. CDR1 is DFQATT and CDR2 is SNEGSKA in the germline V gene (reference sequence). The length of the CDR3 is 10 residues. The CDR3 region is CSAHGHEQYF. The DNA of the CDR3 is TGCAGTGCTCACGGGCACGAGCAGTACTTC.

The chain joins TRBV11-2 to TRBJ2-5; D may be TRBD2 (5 bases). The CDR3 contains 15 residues. CDR1 and CDR2 from the germline V gene are SGHAT and FQNNGV. V was trimmed by 5 bases and J by 7 bases, leaving 20 bases between them. The CDR3 is CASSPTSTHRGTQYF. The CDR3 DNA reads TGTGCCAGCAGCCCGACTTCCACCCATCGGGGGACCCAGTACTTC.

V gene TRBV10-3 combines with J gene TRBJ2-4; TRBD1 agrees at 10 bases. CDR1 is ENHRY and CDR2 is SYGVKD in the germline V gene. With V trimmed by 3 bases and J by 6 bases, 5 bases remained unmatched. CDR3 length: 15 amino acids. CDR3 nucleotides: TGTGCCATCAGTGATGTAAGGACAGGGGGAAACATTCAGTACTTC. Its translation: CAISDVRTGGNIQYF.

The rearrangement joins TRBV9 to TRBJ1-4; 7 bases are a match to TRBD1. CDR1 and CDR2 from the germline V gene are SGDLS and YYNGEE. The V and J ends lost 2 bases and 4 bases, in that order; junction bases with no gene match: 2. This CDR3 has 14 amino acids. CDR3 sequence reads: CASSVTGYNEKLFF. Here the CDR3 DNA reads TGTGCCAGCAGCGTGACAGGGTATAATGAAAAACTGTTTTTT.

The chain uses TRBV5-6 and TRBJ2-3; 10 bases map to TRBD2. The trim removed 4 bases at V and 6 bases at J, leaving 11 bases unmatched. The CDR3 contains 16 residues. Germline CDR1 and CDR2: SGHDT and YYEEEE. The CDR3: CASSLGSGRARDTQYF. The CDR3 DNA reads as TGTGCCAGCAGCCTGGGAAGCGGGAGGGCCAGGGATACGCAGTATTTT.

This clone was detected only once. This rearrangement joins TRBV6-5 to TRBJ2-5; a possible D gene is TRBD1 (5 bases). The germline V gene has CDR1 MNHEY and CDR2 SVGAGI. The CDR3 is 12 amino acids. Trimming took off 6 bases at V and 9 bases at J, with 14 bases between the two ends. The CDR3 DNA is TGTGCCAGCAGGCAAGACAGTCGGGCCCAGTACTTC. Residues: CASRQDSRAQYF.

The V and J genes are TRBV11-2 and TRBJ1-4; 8 nucleotides align to TRBD1. There are 14 residues in the CDR3. The germline gives CDR1 SGHAT, CDR2 FQNNGV. V lost 8 bases and J lost 3; bases outside the gene matches: 5. In DNA form, the CDR3 reads TGTGCCAGCGGGCTGGGACAGGCTAATGAAAAACTGTTTTTT. Amino acid sequence: CASGLGQANEKLFF.